This entry lists 28 T cell receptor beta chains sequenced from one sample in a study of blood T cell repertoires in COVID-19. The repertoire was sequenced with immunoSEQ multiplex PCR; TCRdb's copy has only in-frame clones and lacks some. The data hold some 170,000 clones, with more than 75% observed a single time. Sample: PBMCs or T cells enriched from blood (not recorded which). The receptor source for this set is a human donor with acute COVID-19. The donor label of this sample is uncertain.

J is TRBJ1-5 and V is TRBV27; 8 nucleotides align to TRBD1. Germline values: CDR1 MNHEY, CDR2 SMNVEV (reference sequence). The V segment lost 8 bases and the J segment 4 bases; nucleotides outside the gene matches: 4. CDR3 length equals 13 residues. The CDR3 loop is CASRGQVNQPQHF. CDR3 in DNA: TGTGCCAGCCGGGGACAGGTTAATCAGCCCCAGCATTTT.

The rearrangement uses TRBV19 and TRBJ1-2; no clear D gene. Trimming took 5 bases from V and 7 from J, leaving 11 bases between them. This CDR3 has 12 amino acids. In germline, CDR1 is LNHDA, CDR2 SQIVND (reference sequence). The CDR3 region has the DNA TGTGCCAGTAGTCTCGGAAGAGGTGGCTACACCTTC. Protein sequence: CASSLGRGGYTF.

The V and J genes are TRBV3-1 (or the pseudogene TRBV3-2) and TRBJ2-4, with a possible D match to TRBD2 (6 bases). Germline V lookup: CDR1 LGHDT, CDR2 YNNKEL (reference sequence). Trimming removed 3 bases at V and 1 base at J, with 22 bases between. The CDR3 totals 19 residues. The CDR3 protein is CASSHPTMGEEVAKNIQYF. For the CDR3, the DNA is TGTGCCAGCAGCCACCCCACTATGGGGGAGGAGGTGGCCAAAAACATTCAGTACTTC.

V usage is TRBV3-1 (or the pseudogene TRBV3-2) and J usage is TRBJ1-1; D is undetermined. Germline V CDR1 and CDR2: LGHDT, YNNKEL (reference sequence). The CDR3 runs to 12 residues. The ends were cut back, 5 bases at V and 1 base at J, with 5 bases in the middle. For the CDR3, the DNA is TGTGCCAGCAGCTGGAGGAACACTGAAGCTTTCTTT. The encoded protein is CASSWRNTEAFF.

This clone showed up just once. The rearrangement joins TRBV9 to TRBJ2-1; TRBD2 aligns across 9 bases. V lost 5 bases, J lost 7 bases, and 13 bases stayed unmatched. The CDR3 contains 16 residues. Germline V gene data show CDR1 as SGDLS and CDR2 as YYNGEE. CDR3 sequence reads: CASSYPGAGGRNEQFF. CDR3 coding DNA: TGTGCCAGCAGTTACCCCGGTGCGGGGGGGCGGAATGAGCAGTTCTTC.

The CDR3: CATSDRGGTEAFF. The CDR3 region has the DNA TGTGCCACCAGTGACAGGGGAGGGACTGAAGCTTTCTTT. The rearrangement uses TRBV24-1 and TRBJ1-1; D possibly corresponds to TRBD1 (6 bases). The CDR3 spans 13 residues. The V and J ends lost 4 bases and 5 bases respectively, with 10 bases between them. CDR1 KGHDR and CDR2 SFDVKD come from the germline V gene.

This clone was picked up a small number of times. V and J are TRBV19 and TRBJ2-2, with a weak D call TRBD1 (8 bases). The CDR3 consists of 15 residues. Trimming pared 7 bases from V and 4 bases from J, leaving 16 bases between. Germline lookup yields CDR1 LNHDA and CDR2 SQIVND (reference sequence). For the CDR3, the DNA is TGTGCCAGTACCGGGAGGACAGGGTTCACCGGGGAGCTGTTTTTT. Its translation is CASTGRTGFTGELFF.

The chain couples TRBV13 to TRBJ2-5; D gene ambiguous. The CDR3 extends over 11 amino acids. V was clipped by 3 bases and J by 4 bases, with 3 bases between them. Germline CDR1 reads PRHDT; CDR2 reads FYEKMQ (reference sequence). This CDR3 is CASSFGETQYF. For the CDR3, the DNA is TGTGCCAGCAGCTTCGGAGAGACCCAGTACTTC.

V and J are TRBV30 and TRBJ2-3; 11 nucleotides line up with TRBD2. V gave up 8 bases and J gave up 3 bases; unmatched junction bases: 7. The germline V gene has CDR1 GTSNPN and CDR2 SVGIG (reference sequence). This CDR3 region has 14 residues. CDR3 DNA sequence: TGTGCCCACTCCCTAGCGGGGGGAACAGATACGCAGTATTTT. The encoded protein is CAHSLAGGTDTQYF.

The chain uses TRBV7-2 and TRBJ2-5, with 13 bases lining up with TRBD2. V lost 4 bases to trimming and J lost 3 bases; unmatched junction nucleotides: 5. The CDR3 runs 16 residues. Germline CDR1 is SGHTA and CDR2 is FQGNSA. This CDR3 reads CASSWGTSGVEETQYF. The CDR3 DNA reads as TGTGCCAGCAGCTGGGGGACTAGCGGGGTCGAAGAGACCCAGTACTTC.

This chain links TRBV2 with TRBJ2-2; 14 bases fit TRBD2. V lost 6 bases and J lost 5; bases outside the gene matches: 2. This CDR3 is 15 amino acids long. Looked up from germline, CDR1 is SNHLY and CDR2 is FYNNEI. The CDR3 region is CASRWTSGGTGELFF. The CDR3 DNA sequence: TGTGCCAGCAGGTGGACTAGCGGGGGGACCGGGGAGCTGTTTTTT. Combining the CDR3 with reference TRBV2 and TRBJ2-2 gives the whole variable domain EPEVTQTPSHQVTQMGQEVILRCVPISNHLYFYWYRQILGQKVEFLVSFYNNEISEKSEIFDDQFSVERPDGSNFTLKIRSTKLEDSAMYFCASRWTSGGTGELFFGEGSRLTVL.

The V and J genes are TRBV23-1 and TRBJ2-1; maybe TRBD1 (5 bases). TRBV23-1 is classed as an ORF, of uncertain function. V lost 7 bases, J lost 12 bases, and 19 bases lay in between. This CDR3 spans 13 amino acids. CDR3 nucleotides: TGCGCCAGCACCGTCAGTCCCGGTCAGGGGCAGTTCTTC. Its translation is CASTVSPGQGQFF.

The chain couples TRBV19 to TRBJ1-2; unclear D gene. The V end was cut by 5 bases, the J end by 3 bases, with 7 bases between. CDR1 LNHDA and CDR2 SQIVND come from the germline V gene (reference sequence). The CDR3 loop spans 12 amino acids. CDR3 amino acids: CASSPQYYGYTF. The CDR3 region has the DNA TGTGCCAGTAGTCCGCAGTACTATGGCTACACCTTC.

The genes are TRBV4-1 and TRBJ2-4; a weak D match, TRBD1 (6 bases). The CDR3 loop spans 16 amino acids. Per the germline V gene, CDR1 is MGHRA and CDR2 is YSYEKL. V lost 4 bases and J lost 1, with 14 bases in between. CDR3 DNA: TGCGCCAGCAGCCGAATGACAGGTTCGGCCAAAAACATTCAGTACTTC. This gives the protein CASSRMTGSAKNIQYF.

This chain links TRBV30 with TRBJ1-1; 9 bases align to TRBD1. The CDR3 is made up of 15 amino acids. J was trimmed by 1 base and V by 5 bases; bases with no gene match: 8. Germline CDR1 reads GTSNPN; CDR2 reads SVGIG (reference sequence). CDR3 residues: CAWEGTGWGNTEAFF. CDR3 DNA sequence: TGTGCCTGGGAAGGGACAGGGTGGGGGAACACTGAAGCTTTCTTT.

The chain recombines TRBV5-1 with TRBJ1-1; D gene unclear. This CDR3 region has 14 residues. V gave up 0 bases and J gave up 1 base, with 7 bases separating them. Per the germline V gene, CDR1 is SGHRS and CDR2 is YFSETQ. The CDR3 region is CASSLVVANTEAFF. The DNA of the CDR3 is TGCGCCAGCAGCTTGGTGGTGGCGAACACTGAAGCTTTCTTT.

CDR3 in DNA: TGTGCCAGCGGAGAGAGGAACTCGGATGGCTACACCTTC. This translates into CASGERNSDGYTF. The chain couples TRBV13 to TRBJ1-2; D remains unclear. The V end lost 8 bases, the J end lost 6 bases, and 16 bases lay between the germline ends. From germline, CDR1 is PRHDT and CDR2 FYEKMQ (reference sequence). The CDR3 sequence is 13 residues long. Full variable domain (missing parts from reference TRBV13 and TRBJ1-2): AAGVIQSPRHLIKEKRETATLKCYPIPRHDTVYWYQQGPGQDPQFLISFYEKMQSDKGSIPDRFSAQQFSDYHSELNMSSLELGDSALYFCASGERNSDGYTFGSGTRLTVV.

The gene calls are TRBV7-3 and TRBJ2-1; possibly TRBD2 for D (5 bases). Germline V gene lookup returns CDR1 SGHTA and CDR2 FQGTGA. There are 13 residues in the CDR3. The V gene lost 4 bases and the J gene lost 4 bases, with 8 bases spanning the gap. In nucleotides, the CDR3 is TGTGCCAGCAGCTCGGGAATTTACAATGAGCAGTTCTTC. Its protein product is CASSSGIYNEQFF.

The gene calls are TRBV4-1 and TRBJ2-1; 11 bases map to TRBD1. This CDR3 region has 16 residues. CDR1 is MGHRA and CDR2 is YSYEKL in the germline V gene. With V trimmed by 3 bases and J by 6 bases, 7 bases remained unmatched. This CDR3 reads CASSHLPGQGVNEQFF. In nucleotides, the CDR3 is TGCGCCAGCAGCCACCTCCCGGGACAGGGGGTCAATGAGCAGTTCTTC.

This clone turned up a few times. V and J are TRBV5-1 and TRBJ1-5, with D perhaps matching TRBD1 (5 bases). The V and J ends lost 4 bases and 4 bases respectively, with 9 bases between them. CDR3 length: 13 residues. The V gene's germline CDR1 is SGHRS and CDR2 YFSETQ. This chain's CDR3 is CASSIGTNQPQHF. The CDR3 DNA is TGCGCCAGCAGCATTGGGACTAATCAGCCCCAGCATTTT.

In this sample, this clone turned up a few times. The rearrangement links TRBV24-1 to TRBJ1-6; D gene uncertain. Germline CDR1 reads KGHDR; CDR2 reads SFDVKD. Trimming took off 3 bases at V and 7 bases at J, with 15 bases between the two ends. CDR3 size: 16 residues. This chain's CDR3 is CATSDPPTFDNSPLHF. In DNA form, the CDR3 reads TGTGCCACCAGTGATCCGCCGACATTTGACAATTCACCCCTCCACTTT.

The chain combines TRBV9 with TRBJ2-2; D is uncertain. Trimming removed 0 bases at V and 1 base at J, with 4 bases between. The germline V gene has CDR1 SGDLS and CDR2 YYNGEE. The CDR3 is 14 residues long. The CDR3 protein is CASSVAGNTGELFF. CDR3 coding DNA: TGTGCCAGCAGCGTAGCAGGGAACACCGGGGAGCTGTTTTTT.

This rearrangement joins TRBV7-9 to TRBJ2-5; perhaps TRBD2 as D (5 bases). This CDR3 spans 16 amino acids. V gave up 5 bases and J gave up 7 bases, with 23 bases separating them. CDR1 is SEHNR, CDR2 FQNEAQ, per germline (reference sequence). The CDR3 DNA sequence: TGTGCCAGCAGCCCTGAGCAAGCGGACGGTTTAGCGACCCAGTACTTC. Translation gives CASSPEQADGLATQYF.

A single count supports this clone. The chain uses TRBV7-9 and TRBJ1-4; 7 bases map to TRBD1. From germline, CDR1 is SEHNR and CDR2 FQNEAQ (reference sequence). The CDR3 contains 17 residues. V dropped 3 bases and J dropped 8; count of bases not matched to a gene: 15. The CDR3 is CASSFYPPRGYDEKLFF. The CDR3 nucleotides are TGTGCCAGCAGCTTCTACCCCCCCAGGGGGTATGACGAAAAACTGTTTTTT.

This clone was picked up a small number of times. V usage is TRBV19 and J usage is TRBJ1-5, with 8 nucleotides matching TRBD1. Trimming at V came to 7 bases and at J to 3 bases, leaving 8 bases not matched to a gene. There are 15 residues in the CDR3. From germline, CDR1 is LNHDA and CDR2 SQIVND (reference sequence). CDR3 sequence: CASTRTGNVNQPQHF. CDR3 nucleotides: TGTGCCAGTACCCGGACAGGGAACGTCAATCAGCCCCAGCATTTT.

The CDR3 DNA is TGTGCCACCAGTGTACAGGGGGACGCTGAAGCTTTCTTT. Amino acid sequence: CATSVQGDAEAFF. V gene TRBV24-1 combines with J gene TRBJ1-1; 8 nucleotides line up with TRBD1. This CDR3 is 13 amino acids long. Per germline, CDR1 KGHDR and CDR2 SFDVKD. The trim removed 5 bases at V and 6 bases at J, leaving 4 bases unmatched.

This clone was seen a single time. The CDR3 nucleotides read TGTGCCAGTAGTATCCCGGGACTAAGGAACATTCAGTACTTC. Encoded protein: CASSIPGLRNIQYF. J is TRBJ2-4 and V is TRBV19; 7 bases align to TRBD2. Germline loops: CDR1 LNHDA, CDR2 SQIVND (reference sequence). The CDR3 covers 14 residues. V lost 3 bases, J lost 7 bases, and 6 bases stayed unmatched.

The rearrangement links TRBV2 to TRBJ2-3, with 10 bases fitting TRBD2. V trimming: 4 bases; J trimming: 0 bases; junction bases outside the gene matches: 4. Germline loops: CDR1 SNHLY, CDR2 FYNNEI. The CDR3 consists of 16 residues. The CDR3 DNA follows: TGTGCCAGCAGTGGGCCAGCGGGGGGGAGCACAGATACGCAGTATTTT. Amino acid sequence: CASSGPAGGSTDTQYF. The variable domain in full, with the rest retrieved from reference TRBV2 and TRBJ2-3, is EPEVTQTPSHQVTQMGQEVILRCVPISNHLYFYWYRQILGQKVEFLVSFYNNEISEKSEIFDDQFSVERPDGSNFTLKIRSTKLEDSAMYFCASSGPAGGSTDTQYFGPGTRLTVL.